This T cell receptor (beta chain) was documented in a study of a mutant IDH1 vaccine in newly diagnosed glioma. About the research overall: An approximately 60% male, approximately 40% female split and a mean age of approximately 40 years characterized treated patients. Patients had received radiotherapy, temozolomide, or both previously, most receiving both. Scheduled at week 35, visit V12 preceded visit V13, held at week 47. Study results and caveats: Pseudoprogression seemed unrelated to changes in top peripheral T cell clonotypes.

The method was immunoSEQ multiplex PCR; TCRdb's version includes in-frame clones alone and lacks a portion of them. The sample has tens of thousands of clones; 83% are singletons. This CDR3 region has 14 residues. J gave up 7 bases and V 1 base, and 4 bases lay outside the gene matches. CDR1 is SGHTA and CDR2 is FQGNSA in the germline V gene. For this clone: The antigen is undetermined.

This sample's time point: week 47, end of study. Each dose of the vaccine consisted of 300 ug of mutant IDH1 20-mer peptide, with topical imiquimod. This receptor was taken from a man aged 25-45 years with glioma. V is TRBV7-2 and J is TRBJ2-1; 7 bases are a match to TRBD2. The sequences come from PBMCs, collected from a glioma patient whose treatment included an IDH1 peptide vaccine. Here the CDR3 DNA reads TGTGCCAGCAGCTTAGGCGGGAGTAGAAATGAGCAGTTCTTC. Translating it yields CASSLGGSRNEQFF.